A selection of T cell receptor beta chains follows, all from one sample in a study of chemoradiotherapy in HPV16-positive cancers. Produced via immunoSEQ multiplex PCR; TCRdb's table is partial and in-frame only. This sample yields 12,000 or so clones, of which approximately 87% are seen a single time; approximately 2.8% belongs to the top ten. The sequences come from blood, collected from a patient who underwent chemoradiotherapy. The receptors shown here come from a human donor with HPV-associated anogenital cancer. Each CDR3 is given with its conserved first and last residue. The D gene is left open where the match is weak. Clone size is shown for a subset of rows, as once, few, many or a class of expanded clone.

d_call clone_size j_call v_call cdr3_length cdr3_nt cdr3_aa
. once TRBJ1-1 TRBV7-3 16 TGTGCCAGCAGCCTAACGTCGGGTGCAAGAACTTCTGAAGCTTTCTTT CASSLTSGARTSEAFF
. . TRBJ2-1 TRBV7-2 15 TGTGCCAGCAGCTTCAGGGGCCCGATAATGAGTGAGCAGTTCTTC CASSFRGPIMSEQFF
. once TRBJ1-2 TRBV9 14 TGTGCCAGCAGCGAAGGAGGGGGGCGAGATGGCTACACCTTC CASSEGGGRDGYTF
. once TRBJ2-5 TRBV10-2 13 TGCGCCAGCAGTGAAGGTGGGATCCAGACCCAGTACTTC CASSEGGIQTQYF
. . TRBJ1-5 TRBV10-2 14 TGCGCCAGCAGTTACCTCATGTGGAGTCAGCCCCAGCATTTT CASSYLMWSQPQHF
. . TRBJ1-1 TRBV5-1 15 TGCGCCAGCAGCTTGACCGGGACACCGAGCACTGAAGCTTTCTTT CASSLTGTPSTEAFF
TRBD1 few TRBJ1-2 TRBV5-1 13 TGCGCCAGCAGCTCGACAGGGAACTATGGCTACACCTTC CASSSTGNYGYTF
TRBD2 . TRBJ2-1 TRBV5-1 15 TGCGCCAGCAGCCTTGGGACTAGCGGGGGGGATGAGCAGTTCTTC CASSLGTSGGDEQFF
TRBD1 . TRBJ1-2 TRBV6-5 14 TGTGCCAGCAGTTACACAGGACAGGGGGTGGGCTACACCTTC CASSYTGQGVGYTF
. . TRBJ1-2 TRBV2 15 TGTGCCAGCAGTGGGGAAGGGGAATTCAGCTATGGCTACACCTTC CASSGEGEFSYGYTF
TRBD2 . TRBJ2-3 TRBV19 20 TGTGCCAGTAGTACTCCGAGGGGCCGCTCGACTAGCGGGGGACCAGATACGCAGTATTTT CASSTPRGRSTSGGPDTQYF
TRBD1 . TRBJ1-1 TRBV11-2 14 TGTACCAGCAGCTTAGGAGGGACAGACACTGAAGCTTTCTTT CTSSLGGTDTEAFF
. . TRBJ2-5 TRBV6-1 15 TGTGCCAGCAGTGAAGCAGGAGGGTTTCAAGAGACCCAGTACTTC CASSEAGGFQETQYF
TRBD2 . TRBJ2-7 TRBV4-2 15 TGTGCCAGCAGCCAAACCGGGGGGGCCTCCTACGAGCAGTACTTC CASSQTGGASYEQYF
TRBD1 . TRBJ2-7 TRBV5-6 14 TGTGCCAGCATCCTAGACAGGGCCCCCTACGAGCAGTACTTC CASILDRAPYEQYF
. few TRBJ2-1 TRBV4-1 14 TGCGCCAGCAGCCCACAGACAGTCTACAATGAGCAGTTCTTC CASSPQTVYNEQFF
TRBD1 . TRBJ2-7 TRBV5-6 14 TGTGCCAGCAGTTCGGGACAGGAATGGGGGGAGCAGTACTTC CASSSGQEWGEQYF
. once TRBJ1-2 TRBV21-1 13 TGTGCCAGCAGCAAAGCAAGGGAGAGTGGCTACACCTTC CASSKARESGYTF
. . TRBJ1-1 TRBV5-1 13 TGCGCCAGCAGCTCGCATATCGGGTCTGAAGCTTTCTTT CASSSHIGSEAFF
TRBD1 . TRBJ2-5 TRBV29-1 17 TGCAGCGTCGATGATATCCAGGGGGCGGCGGGTGAATTGGCCCAGTACTTC CSVDDIQGAAGELAQYF
. . TRBJ2-7 TRBV28 14 TGTGCCAGCAGTTCAGGGGGGTCTACCTACGAGCAGTACTTC CASSSGGSTYEQYF
. . TRBJ2-3 TRBV18 16 TGTGCCAGCTCACCACAACGGGAACTAGGGGCGGGTACGCAGTATTTT CASSPQRELGAGTQYF
TRBD2 . TRBJ2-1 TRBV7-3 16 TGTGCCAGCAGCTCCCCTAGCGGGGGGGGCTACAATGAGCAGTTCTTC CASSSPSGGGYNEQFF
. . TRBJ1-3 TRBV5-1 15 TGCGCCAGCAGCTTGGCCGAAAACTCTGGAAACACCATATATTTT CASSLAENSGNTIYF
TRBD2 . TRBJ2-1 TRBV5-1 16 TGCGCCAGCAGCTTGGCGGGGGGTCAGGGTTCCGGCGAGCAGTTCTTC CASSLAGGQGSGEQFF
TRBD1 . TRBJ2-7 TRBV19 14 TGTGCCAGTAGTGCGGGCCGACAGGGTGTCGAGCAGTACTTC CASSAGRQGVEQYF
. . TRBJ1-1 TRBV7-2 13 TGTGCCAGCAGGGCAATTGGAAGAGGTGAAGCTTTCTTT CASRAIGRGEAFF
. . TRBJ1-2 TRBV7-2 14 TGTGCCAGCAGCCTGGCTGGGACTGCCGATGGCTACACCTTC CASSLAGTADGYTF
TRBD2 . TRBJ2-7 TRBV2 16 TGTGCCAGCAGTGGAAGCGGGGGGGACCAATTCTACGAGCAGTACTTC CASSGSGGDQFYEQYF
TRBD2 once TRBJ2-1 TRBV11-3 15 TGTGCCAGCAGCGGCGGGGGGGCCGGGGCCAATGAGCAGTTCTTC CASSGGGAGANEQFF
. once TRBJ2-5 TRBV7-8 14 TGTGCCAGCAGCCCCCACCGGACGGCGGAGACCCAGTACTTC CASSPHRTAETQYF
. . TRBJ2-7 TRBV7-8 16 TGTGCCAGCAGCTTCGGCGGGGCCAATTCCCCCTACGAGCAGTACTTC CASSFGGANSPYEQYF
. . TRBJ2-1 TRBV5-1 16 TGCGCCAGCAGCCCGCCCTTAGCGGAAAGATACAATGAGCAGTTCTTC CASSPPLAERYNEQFF
. . TRBJ2-7 TRBV27 14 TGTGCCAGCAGTTTAGCAGGGGAAGGGTACGAGCAGTACTTC CASSLAGEGYEQYF
. . TRBJ1-2 TRBV30 13 TGTGCCTGGAGTGTTCGGCAGGGTCATGGCTACACCTTC CAWSVRQGHGYTF
. . TRBJ2-5 TRBV29-1 14 TGCAGCGCCGGGGGCGGGGATTCCCAAGAGACCCAGTACTTC CSAGGGDSQETQYF
TRBD2 . TRBJ2-1 TRBV7-6 14 TGTGCCAGCAGCTTGAGGACTAGTGGGAATGAGCAGTTCTTC CASSLRTSGNEQFF
. . TRBJ2-3 TRBV25-1 15 TGTGCCAGCAGTGAATCGACTAGAGGCACAGATACGCAGTGTTTT CASSESTRGTDTQCF
. . TRBJ2-5 TRBV2 14 TGTGCCAGCAGTTCGGAACAGGGCCAAGAGACCCAGTACTTC CASSSEQGQETQYF
. . TRBJ2-3 TRBV28 14 TGTGCCAGCAGTTTAACACAGGGTAGGGGTACGCAGTATTTT CASSLTQGRGTQYF
. . TRBJ2-7 TRBV5-6 13 TGTGCCAGCAGCGTGACAGGTACCTACGAGCAGTACTTC CASSVTGTYEQYF
. once TRBJ1-2 TRBV10-3 13 TGTGCCATCAGTGAGTCGGGACGAAGGGGCTACACCTTC CAISESGRRGYTF
. . TRBJ2-5 TRBV5-1 13 TGCGCCAGCAGCTTGAGTGAGGCTGGGACCCAGTACTTC CASSLSEAGTQYF
. . TRBJ1-1 TRBV5-1 14 TGCGCCAGCAGCGAGCAGGGAGGAGGCACTGAAGCTTTCTTT CASSEQGGGTEAFF
. . TRBJ1-3 TRBV5-6 15 TGTGCCAGCAGCCCGACTCCGAGCTCTGGAAACACCATATATTTT CASSPTPSSGNTIYF
TRBD1 . TRBJ2-3 TRBV4-3 13 TGCGCCAGCAGCCAACTCCGGACAGGATCGCAGTATTTT CASSQLRTGSQYF
. . TRBJ2-3 TRBV4-1 14 TGCGCCAGCAGCCAAGATATCCACCGGGGGACGCAGTATTTT CASSQDIHRGTQYF
TRBD2 once TRBJ2-7 TRBV15 15 TGTGCCACCAGCAGAGATCTGGGGGGGTCCTACGAGCAGTACTTC CATSRDLGGSYEQYF
TRBD1 . TRBJ1-2 TRBV29-1 13 TGCAGCGTTACCGGGACAGGGAGATATGGCTACACCTTC CSVTGTGRYGYTF
TRBD2 . TRBJ2-1 TRBV4-3 16 TGCGCCAGCAGCCAAGACGGCGGCGGGGGGGCGAATGAGCAGTTCTTC CASSQDGGGGANEQFF
TRBD1 . TRBJ1-1 TRBV7-9 14 TGTGCCAGCAGCCCGATGGACAGGTTAATGGGGCCTTTCTTT CASSPMDRLMGPFF
. . TRBJ2-7 TRBV28 12 TGTGCCAGCAGTTCAAGCTCCTACGAGCAGTACTTC CASSSSSYEQYF
TRBD2 . TRBJ2-7 TRBV29-1 17 TGCAGCGCCCGAGGGACTAGCGGGGGGGCCTGGTCTAGAGAGCAGTACTTC CSARGTSGGAWSREQYF
TRBD2 . TRBJ2-7 TRBV7-9 15 TGTGCCAGCAGCCCGACTAGCGGGGCGACCTACGAGCAGTACTTC CASSPTSGATYEQYF
TRBD2 . TRBJ2-1 TRBV19 14 TGTGCCAGTAGTATCGGGGGGGCCGCCGATGAGCAGTTCTTC CASSIGGAADEQFF
TRBD1 . TRBJ2-1 TRBV6-5 14 TGTGCCAGCAGGGACAGGGGGGGCTACAATGAGCAGTTCTTC CASRDRGGYNEQFF
. . TRBJ1-3 TRBV5-4 14 TGTGCCAGCAGCTTGGGAGTGACTGGAAACACCATATATTTT CASSLGVTGNTIYF
TRBD2 . TRBJ2-7 TRBV18 17 TGTGCCAGCTCACCAAGGTTGGGAACTAGCGGGGGGCACGAGCAGTACTTC CASSPRLGTSGGHEQYF
. . TRBJ1-5 TRBV5-8 12 TGTGCCAGCAGCTTCCTAGGGGGGCCCCAGCATTTT CASSFLGGPQHF
. . TRBJ2-7 TRBV9 13 TGTGCCAGCAGCGTAGGGGTTGTGGGGCTACAGTACTTC CASSVGVVGLQYF